The 20 T cell receptor beta chains below were found in one sample sequenced in a study of T cells after somatic rescue of genetic block. Clones were sequenced by immunoSEQ multiplex PCR, and TCRdb holds only the in-frame ones, with some missing. The table has tens of thousands of clones, about 90% seen once. The sample taken for sequencing was peripheral blood mononuclear cells (PBMCs). These TCRs come from a man aged 35-49 years.

This sequence joins TRBV28 and TRBJ1-5; D gene ambiguous. The V end lost 7 bases, the J end lost 9 bases, and 16 bases lay between the germline ends. The CDR3 loop spans 13 amino acids. Germline loops: CDR1 MDHEN, CDR2 SYDVKM. The CDR3 loop reads CASNPTVIWPQHF. In DNA, the CDR3 is TGTGCCAGCAACCCGACGGTCATATGGCCCCAGCATTTT.

Here the CDR3 DNA reads TGCGCCAGCAGCCCCAGGACTAGCGGGAGGCACTACAATGAGCAGTTCTTC. This sequence encodes CASSPRTSGRHYNEQFF. The J gene is TRBJ2-1, the V gene TRBV4-1, with 14 nucleotides matching TRBD2. Trimming cost V 4 bases and J 3 bases; bases outside gene matches: 5. The CDR3 covers 17 residues. CDR1 and CDR2 (germline): MGHRA, YSYEKL.

As DNA, the CDR3 is TGTGCCACCGAGGGAAGAACGGATGAAAAACTGTTTTTT. It translates to CATEGRTDEKLFF. The chain joins TRBV6-5 to TRBJ1-4; no clear D. The CDR3 runs to 13 residues. V dropped 10 bases and J dropped 6 bases, with 15 bases sitting between them. Germline CDR1 MNHEY, CDR2 SVGAGI.

The V gene is TRBV4-2, the J gene TRBJ1-4; D is uncertain. Trimming removed 4 bases from V and 4 bases from J, with 16 bases in between. CDR3 size: 16 residues. Germline V CDR1 and CDR2: LGHNA, YNFKEQ. The CDR3 sequence is CASSLSHSGYNEKLFF. The CDR3 region has the DNA TGTGCCAGCAGCCTCTCACACTCCGGATATAATGAAAAACTGTTTTTT.

V is TRBV27 and J is TRBJ2-7; either TRBD1 or TRBD2 may supply D (5 bases each). The germline gives CDR1 MNHEY, CDR2 SMNVEV (reference sequence). The CDR3 spans 13 residues. With 6 bases removed from V and 2 bases from J, the gap between germline ends came to 11 bases. The CDR3 nucleotides read TGTGCCAGCAGCCCGGGACGAACCTACGAGCAGTACTTC. Translating gives CASSPGRTYEQYF.

The V and J genes are TRBV9 and TRBJ2-1; a possible D gene is TRBD2 (6 bases). V was cut by 2 bases and J by 4 bases, with 10 bases left in between. The CDR3 sequence is 14 residues long. Germline CDR1 is SGDLS and CDR2 is YYNGEE. The CDR3 region is CASSVGGYYNEQFF. The CDR3 nucleotides are TGTGCCAGCAGCGTCGGAGGGTATTACAATGAGCAGTTCTTC.

The chain couples TRBV10-3 to TRBJ2-7, with 8 nucleotides matching TRBD2. The CDR3 is 14 amino acids. Per germline, CDR1 ENHRY and CDR2 SYGVKD. CDR3: CASSGAGGAYEQYF. The CDR3 DNA reads as TGTGCTTCCAGCGGGGCCGGGGGGGCCTACGAGCAGTACTTC.

The V and J genes are TRBV7-8 and TRBJ2-6; maybe TRBD1 (5 bases). The CDR3 loop spans 17 amino acids. Germline V gene sequence: CDR1 SGHVS, CDR2 FQNEAQ. The germline V and J ends were trimmed by 4 bases and 2 bases, with 15 bases remaining between them. The CDR3 coding sequence is TGTGCCAGCAGCTCAACTAACAGGTGGGCTGGGGCCAACGTCCTGACTTTC. It codes for CASSSTNRWAGANVLTF. The whole variable domain, filled in from reference TRBV7-8 and TRBJ2-6, reads GAGVSQSPRYKVAKRGQDVALRCDPISGHVSLFWYQQALGQGPEFLTYFQNEAQLDKSGLPSDRFFAERPEGSVSTLKIQRTQQEDSAVYLCASSSTNRWAGANVLTFGAGSRLTVL.

The chain carries TRBV28 and TRBJ2-7, with D perhaps matching TRBD1 or TRBD2 (5 bases each). Germline V lookup: CDR1 MDHEN, CDR2 SYDVKM. Trimming cost V 7 bases and J 6 bases, with 22 bases left between them. The CDR3 is made up of 15 amino acids. As DNA, the CDR3 is TGTGCCAGCACCACTGGGACCACAAGACTGGGCGAGCAGTACTTC. It codes for CASTTGTTRLGEQYF.

The gene calls are TRBV5-6 and TRBJ1-1; D perhaps matches TRBD1 (5 bases). This CDR3 is built from 15 residues. Trimming left V 4 bases short and J 4 bases short, with 17 bases between. The V gene's germline CDR1 is SGHDT and CDR2 YYEEEE. The CDR3 sequence: CASSRRGGGFTEAFF. In DNA form, the CDR3 reads TGTGCCAGCAGCCGCCGGGGCGGTGGTTTCACTGAAGCTTTCTTT.

In regard to this clone: The sample has other DNA sequences that encode this CDR3 too. The chain recombines TRBV10-1 with TRBJ1-1; tentatively, D is TRBD1 (6 bases). In germline, CDR1 is WNHNN, CDR2 SYGVQD (reference sequence). V was clipped by 2 bases and J by 5 bases, with 6 bases between them. This CDR3 region has 12 residues. CDR3 bases: TGCGCCAGCAGTGAGACAGGGACTGAAGCTTTCTTT. It is translated as CASSETGTEAFF.

The chain has TRBV7-2 and TRBJ1-3, with D possibly TRBD1 on 5 matching bases. The germline V gene has CDR1 SGHTA and CDR2 FQGNSA. The CDR3 sequence is 14 residues long. V was clipped by 5 bases and J by 4 bases, with 12 bases between them. This CDR3 reads CASSPTGDGNTIYF. CDR3 bases: TGTGCCAGCAGCCCTACAGGCGACGGAAACACCATATATTTT.

The chain uses TRBV20-1 and TRBJ2-1; D unresolved. The CDR3 covers 11 residues. Germline lookup yields CDR1 DFQATT and CDR2 SNEGSKA (reference sequence). Trimming left V 3 bases short and J 7 bases short, with 7 bases between. This CDR3 is CSASEENEQFF. DNA for the CDR3: TGCAGTGCTAGTGAAGAGAATGAGCAGTTCTTC.

This chain connects TRBV9 to TRBJ2-3; D not resolved. The germline V gene has CDR1 SGDLS and CDR2 YYNGEE. The CDR3 totals 14 residues. V lost 4 bases, J lost 0 bases, and 9 bases lay in between. The CDR3 sequence is CASSSRSSTDTQYF. The CDR3 bases are TGTGCCAGCAGCTCCCGGAGTAGCACAGATACGCAGTATTTT.

V gene TRBV7-9 combines with J gene TRBJ2-7; D possibly corresponds to TRBD2 (6 bases). Between the trimmed V and J ends, which lost 4 bases and 6 bases, there was a span of 19 bases. Germline values: CDR1 SEHNR, CDR2 FQNEAQ (reference sequence). The CDR3 has 15 residues. The CDR3 DNA follows: TGTGCCAGCAGCTCAAGCGGGCCCGGCAGCATCGAGCAGTACTTC. It codes for CASSSSGPGSIEQYF.

V and J are TRBV7-2 and TRBJ1-2; D possibly corresponds to TRBD1 (5 bases). Germline V gives CDR1 SGHTA, CDR2 FQGNSA. V lost 5 bases and J 2 bases, leaving 12 bases between the germline ends. The CDR3 is made up of 14 amino acids. This chain's CDR3 is CASSPPGPNYGYTF. The DNA of the CDR3 is TGTGCCAGCAGCCCGCCGGGACCGAACTATGGCTACACCTTC. The full variable domain, with the rest looked up from reference TRBV7-2 and TRBJ1-2, is GAGVSQSPSNKVTEKGKDVELRCDPISGHTALYWYRQSLGQGLEFLIYFQGNSAPDKSGLPSDRFSAERTGGSVSTLTIQRTQQEDSAVYLCASSPPGPNYGYTFGSGTRLTVV.

The chain links TRBV11-3 to TRBJ2-1, with a tentative D call TRBD1 (6 bases). Per the germline V gene, CDR1 is SGHNT and CDR2 is YENEEA. V was shortened by 5 bases and J by 0 bases, with 14 bases between the two germline ends. This CDR3 contains 16 residues. The CDR3 sequence: CASSRGGSSSYNEQFF. The CDR3 DNA reads as TGTGCCAGCAGCCGAGGGGGATCGAGCTCCTACAATGAGCAGTTCTTC.

V usage is TRBV6-1 and J usage is TRBJ2-6, with D perhaps matching TRBD2 (5 bases). Germline CDR1 is MNHNS and CDR2 is SASEGT. The CDR3 sequence is 17 residues long. Trimming took 2 bases from V and 5 from J, leaving 16 bases between them. The CDR3 DNA reads TGTGCCAGCAGTGAACGAGGGAGTATAAGCAGGGCCAACGTCCTGACTTTC. The encoded protein is CASSERGSISRANVLTF.

This sequence joins TRBV30 and TRBJ1-3; D gene ambiguous. V was clipped by 2 bases and J by 2 bases, with 7 bases between them. Germline V CDR1 and CDR2: GTSNPN, SVGIG (reference sequence). The CDR3 runs 13 residues. The CDR3 nucleotides read TGTGCCTGGAGTAAGGGAACTGGAAACACCATATATTTT. Protein: CAWSKGTGNTIYF.

The chain has TRBV5-1 and TRBJ2-3, with 8 positions matching TRBD2. V shed 2 bases and J 6 bases; nucleotides not matched to a gene: 14. CDR3 length equals 17 residues. Germline V gene sequence: CDR1 SGHRS, CDR2 YFSETQ. The CDR3 DNA sequence: TGCGCCAGCAGCTTACAGACTAGCGTTCTAGGTGGGGATACGCAGTATTTT. Amino acid sequence: CASSLQTSVLGGDTQYF.